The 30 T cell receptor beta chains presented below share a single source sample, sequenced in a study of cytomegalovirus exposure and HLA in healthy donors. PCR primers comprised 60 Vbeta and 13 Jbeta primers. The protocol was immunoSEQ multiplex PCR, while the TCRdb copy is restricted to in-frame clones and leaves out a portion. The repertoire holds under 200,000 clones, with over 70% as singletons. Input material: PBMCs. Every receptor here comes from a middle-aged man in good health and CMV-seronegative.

This CDR3 is CASRLGTVPYEQYF. The CDR3 DNA follows: TGTGCCAGCAGACTCGGGACAGTTCCCTACGAGCAGTACTTC. The chain employs TRBV2 and TRBJ2-7; 7 bases fit TRBD1. Per germline, CDR1 SNHLY and CDR2 FYNNEI. This CDR3 is built from 14 residues. With V trimmed by 6 bases and J by 2 bases, 7 bases remained unmatched.

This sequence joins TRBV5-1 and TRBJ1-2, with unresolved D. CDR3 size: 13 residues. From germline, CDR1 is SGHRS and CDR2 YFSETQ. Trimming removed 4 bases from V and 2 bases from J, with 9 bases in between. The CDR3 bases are TGCGCCAGCAGCCCGGGTTCCAACTATGGCTACACCTTC. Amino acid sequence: CASSPGSNYGYTF.

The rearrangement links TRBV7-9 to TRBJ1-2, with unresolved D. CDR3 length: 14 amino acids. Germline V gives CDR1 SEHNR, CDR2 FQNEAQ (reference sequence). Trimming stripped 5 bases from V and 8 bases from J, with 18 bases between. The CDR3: CASSLEPGFQGYTF. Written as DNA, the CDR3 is TGTGCCAGCAGCCTAGAGCCCGGGTTTCAGGGCTACACCTTC.

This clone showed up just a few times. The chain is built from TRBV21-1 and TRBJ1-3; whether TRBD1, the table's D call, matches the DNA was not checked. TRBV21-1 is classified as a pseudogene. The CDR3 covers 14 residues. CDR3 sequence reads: CASKGVSPGNTIYF. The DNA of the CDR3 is TGTGCCAGCAAGGGGGTTAGTCCTGGAAACACCATATATTTT.

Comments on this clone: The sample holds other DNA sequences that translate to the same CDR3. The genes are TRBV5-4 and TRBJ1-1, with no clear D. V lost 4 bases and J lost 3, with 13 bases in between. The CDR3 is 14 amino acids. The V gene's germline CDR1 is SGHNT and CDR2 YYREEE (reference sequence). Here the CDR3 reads CASSGIMRDTEAFF. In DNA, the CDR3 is TGTGCCAGCAGCGGCATTATGCGGGACACTGAAGCTTTCTTT.

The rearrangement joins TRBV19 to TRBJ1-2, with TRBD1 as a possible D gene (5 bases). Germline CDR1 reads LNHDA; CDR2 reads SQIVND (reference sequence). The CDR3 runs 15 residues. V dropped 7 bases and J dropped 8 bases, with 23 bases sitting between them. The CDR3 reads CASIQTAALSGGYTF. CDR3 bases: TGTGCCAGTATCCAGACAGCCGCCCTCTCAGGGGGCTACACCTTC.

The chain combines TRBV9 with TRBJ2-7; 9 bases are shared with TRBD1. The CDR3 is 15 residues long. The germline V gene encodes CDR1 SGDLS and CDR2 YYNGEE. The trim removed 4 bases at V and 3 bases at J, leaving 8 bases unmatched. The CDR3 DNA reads TGTGCCAGCAGCCTGACTGGGGACAGGGTCTACGAGCAGTACTTC. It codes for CASSLTGDRVYEQYF.

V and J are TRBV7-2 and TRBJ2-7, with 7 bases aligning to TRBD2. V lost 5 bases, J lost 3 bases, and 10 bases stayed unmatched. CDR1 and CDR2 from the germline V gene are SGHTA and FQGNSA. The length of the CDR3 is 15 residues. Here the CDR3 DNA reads TGTGCCAGCAGCACCCAAGCGGGATTGAGCTACGAGCAGTACTTC. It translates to CASSTQAGLSYEQYF.

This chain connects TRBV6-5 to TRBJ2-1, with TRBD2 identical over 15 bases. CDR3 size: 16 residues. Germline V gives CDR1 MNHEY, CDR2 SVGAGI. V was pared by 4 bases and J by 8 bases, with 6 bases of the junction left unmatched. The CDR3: CASSSAGLAGGHEQFF. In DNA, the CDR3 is TGTGCCAGCAGTTCCGCGGGACTAGCGGGGGGCCATGAGCAGTTCTTC.

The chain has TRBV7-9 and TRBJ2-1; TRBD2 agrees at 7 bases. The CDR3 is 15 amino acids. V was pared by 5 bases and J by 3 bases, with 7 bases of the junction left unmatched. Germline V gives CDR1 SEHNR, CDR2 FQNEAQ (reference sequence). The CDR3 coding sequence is TGTGCCAGCAGCCCCGTGGCGGGGGACTACAATGAGCAGTTCTTC. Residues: CASSPVAGDYNEQFF.

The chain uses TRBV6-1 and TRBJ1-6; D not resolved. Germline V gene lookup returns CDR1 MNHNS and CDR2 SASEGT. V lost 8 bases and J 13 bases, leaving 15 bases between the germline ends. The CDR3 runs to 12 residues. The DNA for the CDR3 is TGTGCCAGCCGCGATGAGGGATTCCCCCTCCACTTT. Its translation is CASRDEGFPLHF.

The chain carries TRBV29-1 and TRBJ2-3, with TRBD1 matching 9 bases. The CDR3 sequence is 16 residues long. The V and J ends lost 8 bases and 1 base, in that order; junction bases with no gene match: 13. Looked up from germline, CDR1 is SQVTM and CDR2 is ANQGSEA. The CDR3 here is CSFPGTGSVGTDTQYF. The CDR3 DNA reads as TGCAGCTTTCCCGGGACAGGGAGTGTGGGCACAGATACGCAGTATTTT.

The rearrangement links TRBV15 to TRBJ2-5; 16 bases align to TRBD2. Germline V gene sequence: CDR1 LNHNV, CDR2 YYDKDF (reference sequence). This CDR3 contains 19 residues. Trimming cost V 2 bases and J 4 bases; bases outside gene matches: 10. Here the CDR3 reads CATSRLSGLAGGQGETQYF. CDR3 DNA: TGTGCCACCAGCAGATTATCGGGACTAGCGGGGGGGCAGGGAGAGACCCAGTACTTC.

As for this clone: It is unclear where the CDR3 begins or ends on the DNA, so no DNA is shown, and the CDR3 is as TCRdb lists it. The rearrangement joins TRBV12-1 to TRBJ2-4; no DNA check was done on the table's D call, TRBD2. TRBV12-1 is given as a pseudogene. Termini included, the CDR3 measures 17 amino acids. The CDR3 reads CASSFAGGSGAKNIQYF.

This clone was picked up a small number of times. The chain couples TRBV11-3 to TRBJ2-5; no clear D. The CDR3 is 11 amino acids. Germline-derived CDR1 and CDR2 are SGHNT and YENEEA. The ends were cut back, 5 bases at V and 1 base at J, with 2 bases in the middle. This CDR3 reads CASSLQETQYF. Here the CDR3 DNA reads TGTGCCAGCAGCCTCCAAGAGACCCAGTACTTC.

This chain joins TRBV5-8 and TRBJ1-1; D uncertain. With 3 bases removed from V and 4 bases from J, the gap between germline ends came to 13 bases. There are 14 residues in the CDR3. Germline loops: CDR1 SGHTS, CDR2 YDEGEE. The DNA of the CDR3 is TGTGCCAGCAGCTCCACCGGACTCGGCACTGAAGCTTTCTTT. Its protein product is CASSSTGLGTEAFF.

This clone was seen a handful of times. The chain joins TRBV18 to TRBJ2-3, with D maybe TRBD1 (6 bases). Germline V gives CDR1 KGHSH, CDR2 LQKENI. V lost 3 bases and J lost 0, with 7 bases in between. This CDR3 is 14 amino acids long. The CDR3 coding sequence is TGTGCCAGCTCACCCCAGGGGAGCACAGATACGCAGTATTTT. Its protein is CASSPQGSTDTQYF.

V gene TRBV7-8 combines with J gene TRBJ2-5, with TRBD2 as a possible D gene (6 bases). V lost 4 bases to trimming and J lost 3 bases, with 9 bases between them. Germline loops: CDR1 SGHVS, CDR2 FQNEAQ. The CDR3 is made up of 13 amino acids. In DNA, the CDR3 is TGTGCCAGCAGCTCGCCGGGGGAAGAGACCCAGTACTTC. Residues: CASSSPGEETQYF.

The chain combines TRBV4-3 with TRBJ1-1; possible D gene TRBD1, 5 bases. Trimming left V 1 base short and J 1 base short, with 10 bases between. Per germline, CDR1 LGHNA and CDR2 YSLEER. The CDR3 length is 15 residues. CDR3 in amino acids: CASSQVGRENTEAFF. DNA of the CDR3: TGCGCCAGCAGCCAAGTCGGCAGGGAGAACACTGAAGCTTTCTTT.

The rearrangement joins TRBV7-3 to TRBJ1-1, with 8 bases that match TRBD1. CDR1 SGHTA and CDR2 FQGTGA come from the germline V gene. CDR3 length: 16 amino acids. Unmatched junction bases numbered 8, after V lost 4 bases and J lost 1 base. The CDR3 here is CASSYQPGGENTEAFF. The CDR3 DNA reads TGTGCCAGCAGCTACCAGCCAGGGGGCGAGAACACTGAAGCTTTCTTT.

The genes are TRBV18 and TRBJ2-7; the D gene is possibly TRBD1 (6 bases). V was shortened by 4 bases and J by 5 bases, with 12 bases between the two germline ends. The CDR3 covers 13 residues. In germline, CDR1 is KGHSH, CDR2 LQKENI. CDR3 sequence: CASSRRGPHEQYF. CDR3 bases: TGTGCCAGCTCACGCAGGGGCCCCCACGAGCAGTACTTC.

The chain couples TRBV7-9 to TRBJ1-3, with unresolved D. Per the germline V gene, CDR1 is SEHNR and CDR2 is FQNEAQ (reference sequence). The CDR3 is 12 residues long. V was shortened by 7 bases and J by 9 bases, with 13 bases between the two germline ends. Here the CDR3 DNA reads TGTGCCAGCACCCAAACAGATTTCACCATATATTTT. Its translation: CASTQTDFTIYF.

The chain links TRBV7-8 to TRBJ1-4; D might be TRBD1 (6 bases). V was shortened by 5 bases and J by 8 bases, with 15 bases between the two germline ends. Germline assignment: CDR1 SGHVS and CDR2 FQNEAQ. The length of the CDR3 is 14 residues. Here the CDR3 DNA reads TGTGCCAGCAGCCCGAACAGGGTTTACGAAAAACTGTTTTTT. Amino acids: CASSPNRVYEKLFF.

CDR3 residues: CASSFDWGPYEQYF. CDR3 sequence (DNA): TGTGCCAGCAGCTTTGACTGGGGCCCCTACGAGCAGTACTTC. The chain links TRBV7-2 to TRBJ2-7; TRBD1 might be the D (5 bases). Germline V gene sequence: CDR1 SGHTA, CDR2 FQGNSA. V dropped 3 bases and J dropped 2 bases, with 11 bases sitting between them. CDR3 length: 14 residues. The full variable domain, its missing parts supplied by reference TRBV7-2 and TRBJ2-7, is GAGVSQSPSNKVTEKGKDVELRCDPISGHTALYWYRQSLGQGLEFLIYFQGNSAPDKSGLPSDRFSAERTGGSVSTLTIQRTQQEDSAVYLCASSFDWGPYEQYFGPGTRLTVT.

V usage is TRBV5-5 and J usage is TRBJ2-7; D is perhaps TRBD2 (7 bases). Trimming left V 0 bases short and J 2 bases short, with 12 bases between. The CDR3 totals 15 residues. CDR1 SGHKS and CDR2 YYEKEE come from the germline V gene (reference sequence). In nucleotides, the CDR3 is TGTGCCAGCAGCTTGGAGGCGGGGGCTACCTACGAGCAGTACTTC. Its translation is CASSLEAGATYEQYF. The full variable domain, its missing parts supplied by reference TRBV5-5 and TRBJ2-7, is DAGVTQSPTHLIKTRGQQVTLRCSPISGHKSVSWYQQVLGQGPQFIFQYYEKEERGRGNFPDRFSARQFPNYSSELNVNALLLGDSALYLCASSLEAGATYEQYFGPGTRLTVT.

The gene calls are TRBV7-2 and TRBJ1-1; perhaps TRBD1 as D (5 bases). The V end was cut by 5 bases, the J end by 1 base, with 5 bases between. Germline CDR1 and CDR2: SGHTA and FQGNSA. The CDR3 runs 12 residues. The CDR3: CASSQGNTEAFF. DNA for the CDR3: TGTGCCAGCAGCCAGGGGAACACTGAAGCTTTCTTT. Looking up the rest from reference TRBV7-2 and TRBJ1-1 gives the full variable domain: GAGVSQSPSNKVTEKGKDVELRCDPISGHTALYWYRQSLGQGLEFLIYFQGNSAPDKSGLPSDRFSAERTGGSVSTLTIQRTQQEDSAVYLCASSQGNTEAFFGQGTRLTVV.

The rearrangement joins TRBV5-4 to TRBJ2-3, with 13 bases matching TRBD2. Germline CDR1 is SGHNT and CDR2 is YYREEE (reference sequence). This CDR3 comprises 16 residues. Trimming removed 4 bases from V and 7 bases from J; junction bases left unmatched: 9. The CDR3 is CASSPPGLAGMYTQYF. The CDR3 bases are TGTGCCAGCAGCCCCCCGGGACTAGCGGGAATGTATACGCAGTATTTT.

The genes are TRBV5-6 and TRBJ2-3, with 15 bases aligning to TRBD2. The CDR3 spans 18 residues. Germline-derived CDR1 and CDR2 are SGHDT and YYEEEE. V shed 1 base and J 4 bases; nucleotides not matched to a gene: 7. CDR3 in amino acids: CASSLHGLAGGQADTQYF. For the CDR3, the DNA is TGTGCCAGCAGCTTGCATGGACTAGCGGGGGGGCAGGCAGATACGCAGTATTTT.

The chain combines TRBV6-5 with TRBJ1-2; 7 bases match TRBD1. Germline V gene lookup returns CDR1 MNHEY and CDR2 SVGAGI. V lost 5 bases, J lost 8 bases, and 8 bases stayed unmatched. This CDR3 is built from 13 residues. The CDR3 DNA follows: TGTGCCAGCAGTCCGGGACAGTGGGGCGGCTACACCTTC. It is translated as CASSPGQWGGYTF.

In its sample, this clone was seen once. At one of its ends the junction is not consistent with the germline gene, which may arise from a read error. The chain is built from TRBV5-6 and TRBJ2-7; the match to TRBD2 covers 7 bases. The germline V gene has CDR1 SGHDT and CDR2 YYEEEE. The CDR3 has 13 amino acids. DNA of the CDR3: TGTGCCAGCAGCTTCGGGACTACCTACGAGCAGTGCTTC. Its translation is CASSFGTTYEQCF.